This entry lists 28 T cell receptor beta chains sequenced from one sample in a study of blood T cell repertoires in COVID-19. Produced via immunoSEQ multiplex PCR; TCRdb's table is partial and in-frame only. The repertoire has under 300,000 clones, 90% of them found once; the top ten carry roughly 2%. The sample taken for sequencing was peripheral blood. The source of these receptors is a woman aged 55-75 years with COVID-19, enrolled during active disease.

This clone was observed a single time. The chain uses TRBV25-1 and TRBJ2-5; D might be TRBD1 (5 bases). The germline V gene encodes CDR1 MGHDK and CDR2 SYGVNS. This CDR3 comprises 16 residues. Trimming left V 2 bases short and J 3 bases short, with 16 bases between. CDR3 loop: CASSEKVVNRKETQYF. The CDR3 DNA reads TGTGCCAGCAGTGAAAAGGTCGTCAACAGGAAAGAGACCCAGTACTTC.

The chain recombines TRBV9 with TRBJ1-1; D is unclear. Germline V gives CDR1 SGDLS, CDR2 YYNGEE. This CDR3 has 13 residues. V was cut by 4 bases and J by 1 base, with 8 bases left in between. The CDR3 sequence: CASSQHPNTEAFF. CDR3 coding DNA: TGTGCCAGCAGCCAACATCCGAACACTGAAGCTTTCTTT.

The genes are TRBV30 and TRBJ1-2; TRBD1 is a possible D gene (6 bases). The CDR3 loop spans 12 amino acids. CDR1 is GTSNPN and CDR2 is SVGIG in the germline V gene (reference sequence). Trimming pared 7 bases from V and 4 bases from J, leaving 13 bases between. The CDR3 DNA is TGTGCCTCGAACCCGACAGGCTATGGCTACACCTTC. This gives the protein CASNPTGYGYTF. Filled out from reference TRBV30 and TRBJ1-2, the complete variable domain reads SQTIHQWPATLVQPVGSPLSLECTVEGTSNPNLYWYRQAAGRGLQLLFYSVGIGQISSEVPQNLSASRPQDRQFILSSKKLLLSDSGFYLCASNPTGYGYTFGSGTRLTVV.

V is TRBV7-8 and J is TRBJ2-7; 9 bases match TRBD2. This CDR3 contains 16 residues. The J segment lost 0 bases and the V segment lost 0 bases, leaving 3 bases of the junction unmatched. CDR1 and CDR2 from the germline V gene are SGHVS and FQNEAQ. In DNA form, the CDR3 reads TGTGCCAGCAGCTTAGCATTAGCGGGGGCCTCCTACGAGCAGTACTTC. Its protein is CASSLALAGASYEQYF.

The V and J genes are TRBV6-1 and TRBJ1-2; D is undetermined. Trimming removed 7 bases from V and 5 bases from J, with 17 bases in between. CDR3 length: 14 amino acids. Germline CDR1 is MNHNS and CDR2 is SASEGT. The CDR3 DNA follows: TGTGCCAGCACTGTTTGGAGGCAGCGATATGGCTACACCTTC. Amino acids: CASTVWRQRYGYTF.

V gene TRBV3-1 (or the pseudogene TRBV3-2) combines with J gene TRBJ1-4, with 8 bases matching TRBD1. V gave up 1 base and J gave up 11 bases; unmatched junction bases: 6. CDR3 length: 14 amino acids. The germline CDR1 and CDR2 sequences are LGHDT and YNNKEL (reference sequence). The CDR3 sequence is CASSQVDREGKLFF. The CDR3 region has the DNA TGTGCCAGCAGCCAAGTGGACAGGGAGGGGAAACTGTTTTTT.

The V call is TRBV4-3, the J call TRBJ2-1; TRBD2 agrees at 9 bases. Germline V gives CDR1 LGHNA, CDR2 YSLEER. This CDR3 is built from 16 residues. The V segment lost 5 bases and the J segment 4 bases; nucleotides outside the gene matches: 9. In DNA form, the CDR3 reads TGCGCCAGCAGCAGGATTTTAGCGGGGGCTTACAATGAGCAGTTCTTC. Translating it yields CASSRILAGAYNEQFF.

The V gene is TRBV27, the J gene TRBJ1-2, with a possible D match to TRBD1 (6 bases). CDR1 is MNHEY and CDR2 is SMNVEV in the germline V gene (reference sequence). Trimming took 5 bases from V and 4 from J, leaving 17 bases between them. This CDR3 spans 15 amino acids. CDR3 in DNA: TGTGCCAGCAGTACCACAGGACAGCTATTCTATGGCTACACCTTC. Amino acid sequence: CASSTTGQLFYGYTF.

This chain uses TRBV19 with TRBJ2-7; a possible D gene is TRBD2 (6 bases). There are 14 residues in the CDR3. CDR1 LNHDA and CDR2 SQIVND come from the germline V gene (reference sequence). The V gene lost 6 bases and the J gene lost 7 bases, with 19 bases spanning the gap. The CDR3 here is CASRVRGLAGEQYF. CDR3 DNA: TGTGCCAGTAGGGTAAGGGGATTGGCGGGAGAGCAGTACTTC.

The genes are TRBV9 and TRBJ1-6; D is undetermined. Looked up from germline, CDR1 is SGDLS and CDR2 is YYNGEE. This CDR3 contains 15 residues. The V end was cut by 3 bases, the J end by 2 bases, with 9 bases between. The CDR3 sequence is CASSAGSTYNSPLHF. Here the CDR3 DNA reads TGTGCCAGCAGCGCAGGATCGACCTATAATTCACCCCTCCACTTT.

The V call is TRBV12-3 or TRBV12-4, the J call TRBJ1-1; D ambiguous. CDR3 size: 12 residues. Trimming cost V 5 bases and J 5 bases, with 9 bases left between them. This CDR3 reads CASSRDTTEAFF. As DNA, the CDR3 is TGTGCCAGCAGTCGCGACACAACTGAAGCTTTCTTT.

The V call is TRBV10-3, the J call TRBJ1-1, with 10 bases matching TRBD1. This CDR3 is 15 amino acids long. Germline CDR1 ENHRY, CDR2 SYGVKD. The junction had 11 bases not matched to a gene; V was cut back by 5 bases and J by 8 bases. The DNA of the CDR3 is TGTGCCATCAGTAATTCTCGGACAGGGGGGGAAGAAGCTTTCTTT. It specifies CAISNSRTGGEEAFF.

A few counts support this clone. As DNA, the CDR3 is TGTGCCAGCAGTTTAGCGGAGGGACAGCCCCAGCATTTT. Translation gives CASSLAEGQPQHF. The chain combines TRBV12-3 or TRBV12-4 with TRBJ1-5; D unclear. Trimming left V 0 bases short and J 7 bases short, with 7 bases between. There are 13 residues in the CDR3.

In DNA, the CDR3 is TGTGCCAGCAGCCGGTCTTCGGGAACTAGCAATCAGCCCCAGCATTTT. This translates into CASSRSSGTSNQPQHF. The V call is TRBV7-8, the J call TRBJ1-5, with D hard to call. In germline, CDR1 is SGHVS, CDR2 FQNEAQ. This CDR3 comprises 16 residues. The V gene lost 5 bases and the J gene lost 0 bases, with 14 bases spanning the gap.

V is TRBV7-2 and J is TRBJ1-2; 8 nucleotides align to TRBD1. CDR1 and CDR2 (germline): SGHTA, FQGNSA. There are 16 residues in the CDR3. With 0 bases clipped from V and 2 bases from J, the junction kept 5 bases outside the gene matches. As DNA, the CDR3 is TGTGCCAGCAGCTTAGCGAGAGGGACAGGAAACTATGGCTACACCTTC. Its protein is CASSLARGTGNYGYTF.

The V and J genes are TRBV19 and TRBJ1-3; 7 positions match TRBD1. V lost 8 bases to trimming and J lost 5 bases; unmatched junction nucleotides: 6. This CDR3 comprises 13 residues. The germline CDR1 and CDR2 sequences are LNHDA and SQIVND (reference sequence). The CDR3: CASDQGGRNTIYF. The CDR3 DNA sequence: TGTGCCAGTGATCAGGGGGGCAGAAACACCATATATTTT.

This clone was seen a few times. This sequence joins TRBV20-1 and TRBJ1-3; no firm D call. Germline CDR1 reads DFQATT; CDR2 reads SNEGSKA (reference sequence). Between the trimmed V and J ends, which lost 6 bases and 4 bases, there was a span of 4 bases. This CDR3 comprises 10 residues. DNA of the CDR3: TGCAGTGCCCTGGGAAACACCATATATTTT. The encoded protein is CSALGNTIYF.

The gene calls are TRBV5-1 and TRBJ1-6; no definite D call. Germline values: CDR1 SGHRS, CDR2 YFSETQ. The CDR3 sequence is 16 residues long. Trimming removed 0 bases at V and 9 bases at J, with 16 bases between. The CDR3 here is CASSLGGMENFSPLHF. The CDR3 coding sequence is TGCGCCAGCAGCTTGGGAGGTATGGAAAATTTTTCACCCCTCCACTTT.

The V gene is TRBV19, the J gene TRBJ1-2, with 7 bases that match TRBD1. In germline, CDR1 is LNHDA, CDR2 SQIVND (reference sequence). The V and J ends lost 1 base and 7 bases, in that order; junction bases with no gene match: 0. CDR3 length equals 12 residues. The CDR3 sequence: CASSIGQGGYTF. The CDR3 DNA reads TGTGCCAGTAGTATAGGACAGGGTGGCTACACCTTC.

CDR3 nucleotide sequence: TGTGCCAGCAGTGAACGATCCCTTCTACCCGCTTTCTTT. It yields the protein CASSERSLLPAFF. This chain joins TRBV2 and TRBJ1-1; D is uncertain. V lost 2 bases, J lost 11 bases, and 15 bases lay in between. The CDR3 runs 13 residues. Germline lookup yields CDR1 SNHLY and CDR2 FYNNEI.

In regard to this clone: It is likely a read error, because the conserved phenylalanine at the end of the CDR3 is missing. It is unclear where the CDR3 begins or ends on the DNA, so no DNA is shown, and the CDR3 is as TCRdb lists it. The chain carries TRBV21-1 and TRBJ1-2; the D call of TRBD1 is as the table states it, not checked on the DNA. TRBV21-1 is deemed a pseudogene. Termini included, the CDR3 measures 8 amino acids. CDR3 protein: CATGGPPQ.

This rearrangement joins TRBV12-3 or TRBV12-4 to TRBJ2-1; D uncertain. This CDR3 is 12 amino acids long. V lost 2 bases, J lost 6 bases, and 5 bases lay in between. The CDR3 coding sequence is TGTGCCAGCAGTTTATCCGTCAATGAGCAGTTCTTC. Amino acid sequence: CASSLSVNEQFF.

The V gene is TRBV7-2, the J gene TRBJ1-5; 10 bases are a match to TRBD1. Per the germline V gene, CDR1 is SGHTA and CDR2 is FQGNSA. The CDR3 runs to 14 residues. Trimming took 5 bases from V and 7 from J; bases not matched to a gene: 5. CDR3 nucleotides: TGTGCCAGCAGCGGAAGGACAGGGGGGCAGCCCCAGCATTTT. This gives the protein CASSGRTGGQPQHF.

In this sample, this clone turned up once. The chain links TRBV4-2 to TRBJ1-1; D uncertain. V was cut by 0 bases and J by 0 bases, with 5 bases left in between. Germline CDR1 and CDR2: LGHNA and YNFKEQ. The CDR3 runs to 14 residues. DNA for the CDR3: TGTGCCAGCAGCCAAGACGGAGTGAACACTGAAGCTTTCTTT. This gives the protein CASSQDGVNTEAFF.

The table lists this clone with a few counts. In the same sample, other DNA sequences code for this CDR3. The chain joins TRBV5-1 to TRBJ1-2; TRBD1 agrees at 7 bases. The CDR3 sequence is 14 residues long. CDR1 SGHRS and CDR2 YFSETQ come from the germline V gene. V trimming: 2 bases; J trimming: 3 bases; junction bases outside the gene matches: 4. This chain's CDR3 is CASSLGQGDYGYTF. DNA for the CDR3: TGCGCCAGCAGCTTAGGGCAGGGGGACTATGGCTACACCTTC.

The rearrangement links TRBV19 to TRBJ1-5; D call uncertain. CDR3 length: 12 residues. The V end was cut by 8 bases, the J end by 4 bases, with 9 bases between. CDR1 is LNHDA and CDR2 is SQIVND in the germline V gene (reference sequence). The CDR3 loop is CASGHWNQPQHF. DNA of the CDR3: TGTGCCAGTGGCCATTGGAATCAGCCCCAGCATTTT.

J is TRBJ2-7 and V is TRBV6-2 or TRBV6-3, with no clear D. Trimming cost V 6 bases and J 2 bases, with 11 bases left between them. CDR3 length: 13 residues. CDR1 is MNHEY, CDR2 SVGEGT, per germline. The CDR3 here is CASSSHSTYEQYF. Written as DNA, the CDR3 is TGTGCCAGCAGCAGCCACTCGACCTACGAGCAGTACTTC.

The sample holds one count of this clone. As DNA, the CDR3 is TGTGCCAGCAGGACCGGGACAGGACAATCCTACGAGCAGTACTTC. This translates into CASRTGTGQSYEQYF. The chain combines TRBV6-6 with TRBJ2-7; 8 bases match TRBD1. This CDR3 comprises 15 residues. Per germline, CDR1 MNHNY and CDR2 SVGAGI (reference sequence). The V gene end was trimmed by 6 bases and the J gene end by 1 base; junction bases not matched to a gene: 8.